This T cell receptor (beta chain) was found in a study of blood T cell repertoires in COVID-19. TCRdb keeps only in-frame clones here, not all; method: immunoSEQ multiplex PCR. The sample gives around 330,000 clones, about nine tenths of which show up once; roughly 2.6% is in the top ten. With V trimmed by 5 bases and J by 2 bases, 3 bases remained unmatched. The CDR3 loop spans 14 amino acids. The V gene's germline CDR1 is SGHAT and CDR2 FQNNGV. The material sequenced was PBMCs or T cells enriched from blood (not recorded which). The sequence came from a man aged 60-69 years who had recovered from COVID-19. The chain is built from TRBV11-2 and TRBJ2-7, with 10 positions matching TRBD2. This chain's CDR3 is CASSRTSGPYEQYF. The CDR3 DNA follows: TGTGCCAGCAGCCGGACTAGCGGCCCCTACGAGCAGTACTTC.